This T cell receptor (beta chain) is from a study of T cells in localized non-small cell lung cancer. Trimming removed 3 bases at V and 4 bases at J, with 12 bases between. The CDR3 length is 15 residues. Germline lookup yields CDR1 LNHDA and CDR2 SQIVND (reference sequence). Profiled with immunoSEQ multiplex PCR; TCRdb holds only in-frame clones, not every one. Of 20,000 to 25,000 clones in the sample, approximately 90% were seen once. This receptor was identified in a woman aged 40-69 years with stage I lung adenocarcinoma. Material: peripheral blood, obtained before any cancer treatment. The rearrangement joins TRBV19 to TRBJ1-4; D may be TRBD1 (6 bases). CDR3 sequence reads: CASSISAGVNEKLFF. The CDR3 nucleotides are TGTGCCAGTAGTATTTCGGCAGGGGTTAATGAAAAACTGTTTTTT.